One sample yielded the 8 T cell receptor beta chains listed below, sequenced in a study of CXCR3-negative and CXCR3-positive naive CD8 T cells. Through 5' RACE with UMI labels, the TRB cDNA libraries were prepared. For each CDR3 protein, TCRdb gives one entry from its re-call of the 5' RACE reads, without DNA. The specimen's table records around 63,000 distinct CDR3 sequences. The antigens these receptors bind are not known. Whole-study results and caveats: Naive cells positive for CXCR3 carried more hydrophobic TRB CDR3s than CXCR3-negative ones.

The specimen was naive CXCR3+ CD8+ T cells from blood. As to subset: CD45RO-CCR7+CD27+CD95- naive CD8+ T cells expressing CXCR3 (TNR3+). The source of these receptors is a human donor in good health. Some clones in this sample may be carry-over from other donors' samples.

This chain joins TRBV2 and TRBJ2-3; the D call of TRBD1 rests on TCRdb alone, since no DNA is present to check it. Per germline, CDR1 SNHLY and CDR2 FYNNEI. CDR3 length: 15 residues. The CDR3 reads CASSPGTTSTDTQYF.

CDR3 sequence: CASSFSRMTYNEQFF. The chain has TRBV14 and TRBJ2-1; TCRdb calls TRBD1, which cannot be checked without DNA. The germline V gene encodes CDR1 SGHDN and CDR2 FVKESK. The CDR3 extends over 15 amino acids.

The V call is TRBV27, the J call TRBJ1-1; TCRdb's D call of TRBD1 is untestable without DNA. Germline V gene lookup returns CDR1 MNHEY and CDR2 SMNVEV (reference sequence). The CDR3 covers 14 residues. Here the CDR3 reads CASSGGARGTEAFF.

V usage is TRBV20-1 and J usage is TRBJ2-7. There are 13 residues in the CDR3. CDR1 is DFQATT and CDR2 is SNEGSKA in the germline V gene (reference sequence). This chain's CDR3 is CSAWQREFYEQYF.

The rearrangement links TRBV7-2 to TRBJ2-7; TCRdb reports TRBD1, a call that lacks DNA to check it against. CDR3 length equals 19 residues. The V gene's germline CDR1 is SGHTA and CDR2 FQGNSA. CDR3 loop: CASSLPIVTGDNGLYEQYF. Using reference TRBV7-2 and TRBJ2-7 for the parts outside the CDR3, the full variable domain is GAGVSQSPSNKVTEKGKDVELRCDPISGHTALYWYRQSLGQGLEFLIYFQGNSAPDKSGLPSDRFSAERTGGSVSTLTIQRTQQEDSAVYLCASSLPIVTGDNGLYEQYFGPGTRLTVT.

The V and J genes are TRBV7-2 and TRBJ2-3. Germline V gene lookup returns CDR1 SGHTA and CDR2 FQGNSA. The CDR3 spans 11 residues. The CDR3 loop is CASSFWGTQYF.

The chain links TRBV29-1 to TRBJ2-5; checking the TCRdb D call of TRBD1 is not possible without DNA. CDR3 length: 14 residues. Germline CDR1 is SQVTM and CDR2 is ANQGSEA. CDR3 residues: CSVELGQGSETQYF. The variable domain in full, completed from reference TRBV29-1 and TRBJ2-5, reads SAVISQKPSRDICQRGTSLTIQCQVDSQVTMMFWYRQQPGQSLTLIATANQGSEATYESGFVIDKFPISRPNLTFSTLTVSNMSPEDSSIYLCSVELGQGSETQYFGPGTRLLVL.

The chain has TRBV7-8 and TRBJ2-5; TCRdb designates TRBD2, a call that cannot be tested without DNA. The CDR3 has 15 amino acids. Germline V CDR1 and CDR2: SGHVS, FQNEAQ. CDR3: CASRYGGPTQETQYF.